A selection of T cell receptor beta chains follows, all from one sample in a study of blood T cell repertoires in COVID-19. TCRdb keeps only in-frame clones here, not all; method: immunoSEQ multiplex PCR. The sample consists of approximately 260,000 clones, more than 60% of them appearing once. The sequencing input was peripheral blood. The receptors originated from a woman aged 40-49 years with active or convalescent COVID-19. Both conserved end residues are part of each CDR3. The order of the fields is clone size, D gene, V gene, J gene, CDR3 protein, CDR3 DNA. A D gene is named only where the DNA matches it firmly. Size tells how often a clone was seen (once, few, many) or the class of an expanded clone, and some rows leave it out.

>few|.|TRBV3-1/TRBV3-2|TRBJ2-7
CASSHHYEQYF
TGTGCCAGCAGCCACCACTACGAGCAGTACTTC
>once|.|TRBV5-6|TRBJ2-4
CASSLVAGELYF
TGTGCCAGCAGCTTGGTGGCCGGGGAACTGTACTTC
>.|.|TRBV11-2|TRBJ2-1
CASSLGGRGHYNEQFF
TGTGCCAGCAGCTTAGGAGGACGGGGACACTACAATGAGCAGTTCTTC
>few|TRBD2|TRBV7-6|TRBJ2-3
CASSKTSGGAGDTQYF
TGTGCCAGCAGCAAAACTAGCGGGGGGGCGGGAGATACGCAGTATTTT
>.|TRBD1|TRBV3-1/TRBV3-2|TRBJ1-2
CASSPGTARNTF
TGTGCCAGCAGCCCAGGGACAGCTCGAAACACCTTC
>.|.|TRBV7-6|TRBJ1-3
CASSLDWTVSGNTIYF
TGTGCCAGCAGCTTAGACTGGACAGTCTCTGGAAACACCATATATTTT
>.|.|TRBV19|TRBJ1-2
CASSTRKGQLNYGYTF
TGTGCCAGTAGTACCCGGAAAGGACAGCTTAACTATGGCTACACCTTC
>.|.|TRBV7-9|TRBJ1-5
CASSLEGISNQPQHF
TGTGCCAGCAGCTTAGAGGGGATCAGCAATCAGCCCCAGCATTTT
>.|.|TRBV7-2|TRBJ1-6
CASSLGPQVNSPLHF
TGTGCCAGCAGCTTAGGGCCCCAAGTCAATTCACCCCTCCACTTT
>many|.|TRBV19|TRBJ1-1
CASSIGGENTEAFF
TGTGCCAGTAGTATAGGGGGAGAAAACACTGAAGCTTTCTTT
>.|.|TRBV28|TRBJ2-2
CASSLSSGRDTGELFF
TGTGCCAGCAGTTTATCTTCAGGGCGAGACACCGGGGAGCTGTTTTTT
>.|.|TRBV5-1|TRBJ1-1
CASSLAQANTEAFF
TGCGCCAGCAGCTTGGCACAGGCGAACACTGAAGCTTTCTTT
>once|.|TRBV11-2|TRBJ2-2
CASSLVGGPGELFF
TGTGCCAGCAGCTTAGTGGGGGGTCCCGGGGAGCTGTTTTTT
>.|.|TRBV9|TRBJ2-7
CASSVAGGGDSYEQYF
TGTGCCAGCAGCGTAGCCGGCGGGGGCGACTCCTACGAGCAGTACTTC
>once|.|TRBV7-2|TRBJ1-5
CASSFARNSNQPQHF
TGTGCCAGCAGCTTTGCCAGAAATAGCAATCAGCCCCAGCATTTT
>once|.|TRBV19|TRBJ1-2
CASGQSLSNYGYTF
TGTGCCAGTGGGCAGAGCCTCTCTAACTATGGCTACACCTTC
>.|.|TRBV5-1|TRBJ1-2
CASSLGQPPNNYGYTF
TGCGCCAGCAGCTTGGGACAACCTCCTAATAACTATGGCTACACCTTC
>.|.|TRBV4-2|TRBJ1-5
CASSQVREDQPQHF
TGTGCCAGCAGCCAAGTCAGGGAAGATCAGCCCCAGCATTTT
>.|.|TRBV2|TRBJ1-6
CASSVMSDTGPVHSPLHF
TGTGCCAGCAGTGTTATGTCGGACACCGGACCGGTTCATTCACCCCTCCACTTT
>.|.|TRBV15|TRBJ1-5
CATSRDLGAEQPQHF
TGTGCCACCAGCAGAGATCTGGGGGCCGAACAGCCCCAGCATTTT
>few|.|TRBV2|TRBJ2-2
CASAEGGFVAGELFF
TGTGCCAGCGCAGAAGGGGGTTTCGTGGCCGGGGAGCTGTTTTTT
>.|.|TRBV3-1/TRBV3-2|TRBJ2-1
CASSPPPQGPYNEQFF
TGTGCCAGCAGCCCACCCCCACAGGGCCCCTACAATGAGCAGTTCTTC
>.|TRBD1|TRBV5-6|TRBJ1-2
CASSLPTGGGSYGYTF
TGTGCCAGCAGCCTACCTACAGGGGGCGGGAGCTATGGCTACACCTTC
>.|.|TRBV6-5|TRBJ1-5
CASRDRYSNQPQHF
TGTGCCAGCAGGGACAGATATAGCAATCAGCCCCAGCATTTT
>once|.|TRBV6-1|TRBJ1-1
CASSEAGGVGTEAFF
TGTGCCAGCAGTGAAGCGGGGGGAGTTGGCACTGAAGCTTTCTTT
>.|.|TRBV6-5|TRBJ1-5
CASSLRQSLDQPQHF
TGTGCCAGCAGCCTTAGACAGTCCTTAGATCAGCCCCAGCATTTT
>.|.|TRBV11-3|TRBJ1-1
CASSLQGSTEAFF
TGTGCCAGCAGCTTACAGGGAAGCACTGAAGCTTTCTTT
>.|TRBD2|TRBV30|TRBJ2-1
CAWSVGGGAYEQFF
TGTGCCTGGAGTGTGGGCGGGGGTGCCTATGAGCAGTTCTTC
>once|TRBD1|TRBV28|TRBJ1-2
CASSLLGTGDGYTF
TGTGCCAGCAGTTTATTGGGGACAGGGGATGGCTACACCTTC
>.|.|TRBV30|TRBJ1-6
CAWAAAARGDSPLHF
TGTGCCTGGGCGGCGGCGGCACGCGGGGATTCACCCCTCCACTTT
>few|TRBD2|TRBV30|TRBJ2-1
CAWSVRTSGGASNEQFF
TGTGCCTGGAGTGTAAGGACTAGCGGGGGGGCCTCCAATGAGCAGTTCTTC
>.|.|TRBV5-5|TRBJ1-2
CASSLVGGSSNYGYTF
TGTGCCAGCAGCTTGGTCGGCGGCAGCTCTAACTATGGCTACACCTTC
>.|.|TRBV18|TRBJ2-6
CASSPEVGLSGANVLTF
TGTGCCAGCTCACCGGAGGTGGGCCTCTCTGGGGCCAACGTCCTGACTTTC
>.|.|TRBV13|TRBJ2-3
CASSKRQFTDTQYF
TGTGCCAGCAGCAAAAGACAGTTCACAGATACGCAGTATTTT
>.|TRBD1|TRBV3-1/TRBV3-2|TRBJ1-1
CASSHYTGTGNTEAFF
TGTGCCAGCAGCCATTACACCGGGACAGGGAACACTGAAGCTTTCTTT
>.|TRBD1|TRBV5-1|TRBJ1-2
CASSFVQGADYGYTF
TGCGCCAGCAGCTTTGTCCAGGGGGCCGACTATGGCTACACCTTC
>once|.|TRBV15|TRBJ2-7
CATSRVVSRESYEQYF
TGTGCCACCAGCAGAGTAGTGAGTAGGGAGAGTTACGAGCAGTACTTC
>.|.|TRBV5-1|TRBJ2-2
CASSLARLNTGELFF
TGCGCCAGCAGCTTGGCCAGGCTGAACACCGGGGAGCTGTTTTTT
>.|TRBD1|TRBV6-5|TRBJ1-3
CASFRTGEGNTIYF
TGTGCCAGCTTCCGGACAGGGGAGGGAAACACCATATATTTT
>.|.|TRBV3-1/TRBV3-2|TRBJ2-1
CASSPSPGTQHEQFF
TGTGCCAGCAGCCCCTCCCCCGGGACTCAACATGAGCAGTTCTTC
>few|.|TRBV28|TRBJ1-2
CASPKGREYGYTF
TGTGCCAGCCCCAAGGGGCGGGAGTATGGCTACACCTTC
>.|TRBD1|TRBV19|TRBJ2-7
CASSTQGAHEQYF
TGTGCCAGTAGTACACAGGGGGCCCACGAGCAGTACTTC
>medium-sized|TRBD1|TRBV10-1|TRBJ2-3
CASSESGTGVEDTQYF
TGCGCCAGCAGTGAGTCCGGGACAGGGGTTGAAGATACGCAGTATTTT
>.|TRBD1|TRBV29-1|TRBJ1-3
CSVYRGLSGNTIYF
TGCAGCGTATACAGGGGGCTCTCTGGAAACACCATATATTTT
>few|.|TRBV2|TRBJ2-2
CASSRAGSTGELFF
TGTGCCAGCAGTAGGGCGGGGAGTACCGGGGAGCTGTTTTTT
>.|TRBD1|TRBV3-1/TRBV3-2|TRBJ1-2
CASSSQGSYGYTF
TGTGCCAGCAGCTCACAGGGGTCCTATGGCTACACCTTC
>.|.|TRBV4-2|TRBJ1-1
CASSRDGGANTEAFF
TGTGCCAGCAGCCGCGACGGGGGAGCGAACACTGAAGCTTTCTTT
>.|TRBD1|TRBV6-6|TRBJ1-6
CASCPGQGAMGRGAPLHF
TGTGCCAGCTGTCCGGGACAGGGGGCAATGGGACGTGGGGCACCCCTCCACTTT
>.|TRBD2|TRBV29-1|TRBJ2-3
CSGKTSYIPDTQYF
TGCAGCGGAAAGACTAGCTACATTCCAGATACGCAGTATTTT
>few|TRBD1|TRBV30|TRBJ1-5
CAWRHGTGGDQPQHF
TGTGCCTGGAGGCACGGGACAGGGGGCGATCAGCCCCAGCATTTT
>.|.|TRBV6-5|TRBJ2-3
CASRNNPGDTDTQYF
TGTGCCAGCAGGAACAATCCGGGGGATACAGATACGCAGTATTTT
>.|.|TRBV9|TRBJ1-1
CASSAGVGTEAFF
TGTGCCAGCAGCGCGGGGGTAGGGACTGAAGCTTTCTTT